This is a list of T cell receptor beta chains from one sample in a study of cytomegalovirus exposure and HLA in healthy donors. Method: immunoSEQ multiplex PCR; TCRdb's copy keeps in-frame clones and lacks some. The profile shows some 110,000 clones, approximately 79% of them singletons. The source material was PBMCs. Every receptor here comes from a middle-aged man in good health and CMV-seropositive. Each CDR3 is given with its conserved first and last residue. Each record gives: J gene, clone size, V gene, D gene, CDR3 protein, CDR3 DNA. A D gene is named only where the DNA matches it firmly. Some rows have no size entry. The others give once, few or many, or a class for an expanded clone.

>TRBJ2-1|.|TRBV2|TRBD2
CASSLKVLAGFDEQFF
TGTGCCAGCAGCCTGAAAGTCCTAGCGGGGTTCGATGAGCAGTTCTTC
>TRBJ2-6|.|TRBV14|.
CASSQERRAGANVLTF
TGTGCCAGCAGCCAAGAAAGGAGGGCTGGGGCCAACGTCCTGACTTTC
>TRBJ1-2|.|TRBV5-1|.
CASSPQGSGYTF
TGCGCCAGCAGCCCCCAGGGGAGCGGCTACACCTTC
>TRBJ2-7|few|TRBV7-2|.
CASSSTGYEQYF
TGTGCCAGCAGCTCCACGGGTTACGAGCAGTACTTC
>TRBJ1-1|.|TRBV6-5|TRBD1
CASRTGEGTEAFF
TGTGCCAGCAGGACAGGGGAGGGTACTGAAGCTTTCTTT
>TRBJ2-7|.|TRBV7-9|TRBD1
CASSPSEQGSYEQYF
TGTGCCAGCAGCCCGTCTGAACAGGGGTCCTACGAGCAGTACTTC
>TRBJ2-7|.|TRBV5-1|TRBD1
CASSSGQGAYEQYF
TGCGCCAGCAGCTCGGGACAGGGGGCCTACGAGCAGTACTTC
>TRBJ2-7|.|TRBV9|TRBD2
CASSVAHGEGYEQYF
TGTGCCAGCAGCGTAGCCCATGGGGAGGGTTACGAGCAGTACTTC
>TRBJ1-1|.|TRBV7-9|.
CASSRWADNTEAFF
TGTGCCAGCAGCCGGTGGGCAGACAACACTGAAGCTTTCTTT
>TRBJ1-1|.|TRBV27|.
CASSFMRQNTEAFF
TGTGCCAGCAGTTTCATGCGGCAAAACACTGAAGCTTTCTTT
>TRBJ1-5|.|TRBV15|TRBD1
CATSSHRDSNQPQHF
TGTGCCACCAGTTCTCACCGGGACAGTAATCAGCCCCAGCATTTT
>TRBJ1-2|.|TRBV18|TRBD1
CASSPNPPGQVSSNYGYTF
TGTGCCAGCTCACCAAATCCACCGGGACAGGTTTCTTCTAACTATGGCTACACCTTC
>TRBJ1-5|.|TRBV28|.
CASSSNNQPQHF
TGTGCCAGCAGTTCCAATAATCAGCCCCAGCATTTT
>TRBJ2-7|few|TRBV2|TRBD1
CASGTVLSYEQYF
TGTGCCAGCGGGACAGTGCTTTCCTACGAGCAGTACTTC
>TRBJ2-1|few|TRBV7-2|.
CASSGGALGEQFF
TGTGCCAGCAGCGGGGGGGCCTTGGGTGAGCAGTTCTTC
>TRBJ2-5|.|TRBV15|TRBD1
CATSGIRDRGLAQYF
TGTGCCACCAGCGGAATCCGGGACAGGGGGCTGGCCCAGTACTTC
>TRBJ1-4|.|TRBV7-7|.
CASSLLLLRQENEKLFF
TGTGCCAGCAGCTTACTCCTACTTAGACAGGAGAATGAAAAACTGTTTTTT
>TRBJ2-7|.|TRBV6-1|TRBD2
CASSDLAGGTTYEQYF
TGTGCCAGCAGTGACCTAGCGGGGGGCACGACCTACGAGCAGTACTTC
>TRBJ2-1|.|TRBV15|.
CATSRELGDYNEQFF
TGTGCCACCAGCAGAGAACTAGGAGACTACAATGAGCAGTTCTTC
>TRBJ1-2|.|TRBV29-1|.
CSVEDQTGFDYGYTF
TGCAGCGTTGAAGACCAAACAGGGTTCGACTATGGCTACACCTTC
>TRBJ2-1|.|TRBV2|TRBD2
CASSSGTSGGHNEQFF
TGTGCCAGCAGCTCTGGGACTAGCGGAGGACACAATGAGCAGTTCTTC
>TRBJ2-5|.|TRBV7-6|TRBD1
CASSDRGYPWETQYF
TGTGCCAGCAGCGACAGGGGATACCCTTGGGAGACCCAGTACTTC
>TRBJ2-3|.|TRBV5-4|.
CASSSLQGGMPDTQYF
TGTGCCAGCAGCTCGTTACAGGGAGGGATGCCAGATACGCAGTATTTT
>TRBJ2-7|.|TRBV15|TRBD1
CATSRDRGLSEQYF
TGTGCCACCAGCCGGGACAGGGGGCTTAGCGAGCAGTACTTC
>TRBJ2-2|.|TRBV19|TRBD2
CASSLLAGRTTGELFF
TGTGCCAGTAGTCTACTAGCGGGACGCACCACCGGGGAGCTGTTTTTT
>TRBJ2-4|.|TRBV7-9|TRBD1
CASRLQGADIQYF
TGTGCCAGCAGACTACAGGGGGCAGACATTCAGTACTTC
>TRBJ1-4|.|TRBV6-5|TRBD1
CASSLTGVGEKLFF
TGTGCCAGCAGCCTCACAGGGGTGGGTGAAAAACTGTTTTTT
>TRBJ1-2|.|TRBV28|.
CASSSRNYGYTF
TGTGCCAGCAGTTCCAGGAACTATGGCTACACCTTC
>TRBJ1-3|.|TRBV28|.
CASTRRGGNTIYF
TGTGCCAGCACCCGGAGGGGCGGAAACACCATATATTTT
>TRBJ1-5|.|TRBV18|.
CASSRTDSNQPQHF
TGTGCCAGCTCACGGACAGATAGCAATCAGCCCCAGCATTTT
>TRBJ2-7|.|TRBV5-1|TRBD2
CASSRGASGESYEQYF
TGCGCCAGCAGCCGGGGCGCTAGCGGGGAGTCCTACGAGCAGTACTTC
>TRBJ1-2|.|TRBV6-5|.
CASRETGIYGYTF
TGTGCCAGCAGAGAAACAGGGATCTATGGCTACACCTTC
>TRBJ1-2|.|TRBV5-1|TRBD1
CASSWTGGGYGYTF
TGCGCCAGCAGCTGGACAGGGGGCGGCTATGGCTACACCTTC
>TRBJ2-7|.|TRBV28|TRBD1
CASNRQGEQYF
TGTGCCAGCAACCGACAGGGCGAGCAGTACTTC
>TRBJ2-2|.|TRBV5-6|.
CASSLVVAGYTGELFF
TGTGCCAGCAGCTTGGTGGTGGCGGGGTACACCGGGGAGCTGTTTTTT
>TRBJ1-6|few|TRBV12-5|.
CASALGGGNSPLHF
TGTGCTAGTGCCCTGGGGGGGGGCAATTCACCCCTCCACTTT
>TRBJ1-2|.|TRBV5-1|.
CASSYDGGAGGYTF
TGCGCCAGCAGCTACGACGGGGGTGCTGGAGGCTACACCTTC
>TRBJ1-3|.|TRBV2|.
CASSVTGYSGNTIYF
TGTGCCAGCAGTGTAACAGGCTACTCTGGAAACACCATATATTTT
>TRBJ2-5|.|TRBV10-2|TRBD2
CASSPGTSKETQYF
TGCGCCAGCAGCCCCGGGACTAGTAAAGAGACCCAGTACTTC
>TRBJ2-3|.|TRBV19|.
CAITSRTDGVGADTQYF
TGTGCCATCACATCTAGGACCGACGGTGTCGGGGCAGATACGCAGTATTTT
>TRBJ1-4|once|TRBV5-4|.
CASSLTGATNEKLFF
TGTGCCAGCAGCCTTACAGGAGCAACTAATGAAAAACTGTTTTTT
>TRBJ2-1|.|TRBV6-4|.
CAIGAGMYRGFNEQFF
TGTGCCATCGGCGCAGGGATGTATAGGGGATTCAATGAGCAGTTCTTC
>TRBJ2-5|.|TRBV4-3|.
CASSRQGETQYF
TGCGCCAGCAGCCGCCAGGGGGAGACCCAGTACTTC
>TRBJ2-7|.|TRBV7-9|.
CASSFTYEQYF
TGTGCCAGCAGCTTCACCTACGAGCAGTACTTC
>TRBJ2-7|.|TRBV6-1|TRBD1
CASSEGPGQVYEQYF
TGTGCCAGCAGTGAAGGTCCGGGACAGGTTTACGAGCAGTACTTC
>TRBJ1-4|.|TRBV5-1|.
CASSLEGRAGKLFF
TGCGCCAGCAGCTTGGAAGGGAGGGCTGGAAAACTGTTTTTT
>TRBJ2-2|.|TRBV11-2|TRBD1
CASSSDRDNTGELFF
TGTGCCAGCAGCTCGGACAGGGATAACACCGGGGAGCTGTTTTTT
>TRBJ1-1|once|TRBV4-1|.
CASSQHGANTEAFF
TGCGCCAGCAGCCAGCATGGGGCGAACACTGAAGCTTTCTTT
>TRBJ2-1|once|TRBV11-2|.
CASSLGYGQFF
TGTGCCAGCAGCTTAGGGTACGGGCAGTTCTTC
>TRBJ1-5|.|TRBV6-6|TRBD1
CASSLTGYNQPQHF
TGTGCCAGCAGCCTGACAGGGTACAATCAGCCCCAGCATTTT
>TRBJ1-1|.|TRBV27|TRBD1
CASSPGQGITEAFF
TGTGCCAGCAGTCCGGGACAGGGAATCACTGAAGCTTTCTTT
>TRBJ1-1|.|TRBV5-4|.
CASSSGLGTFEAFF
TGTGCCAGCAGCTCGGGGCTCGGGACATTTGAAGCTTTCTTT
>TRBJ2-5|.|TRBV5-1|.
CASSSRPPETQYF
TGCGCCAGCAGCTCGCGGCCCCCAGAGACCCAGTACTTC